These 21 T cell receptor beta chains share one sample of origin, sequenced in a study of human T cells and chemical hapten exposure. As for time point: patch test 3, about 24 weeks after DPC sensitization. Documented treatment: therapeutic diphenylcyclopropenone sensitization with weekly scalp DPC. MiXCR was run by TCRdb on the RACE reads, yielding one entry per CDR3 protein. The sample yields about 82,000 distinct CDR3 sequences, 10% to 15% seen once. Sequenced material: whole blood, taken in connection with sensitization to the hapten diphenylcyclopropenone (DPC). The receptors derive from a woman between 50 and 59 years old with alopecia areata. Some clones in this sample may be carry-over from other donors' samples.

The V call is TRBV20-1, the J call TRBJ2-2, with TRBD2 matching over 9 bases. The germline V gene has CDR1 DFQATT and CDR2 SNEGSKA (reference sequence). V trimming: 6 bases; J trimming: 10 bases; junction bases outside the gene matches: 15. The CDR3 is 15 residues long. CDR3 in DNA: TGCAGTGCACCCGGCGGGCTAGCGGGATTCGAGGAGCTGTTTTTT. This encodes CSAPGGLAGFEELFF.

J is TRBJ2-6 and V is TRBV7-8; 7 bases align to TRBD2. Germline CDR1 is SGHVS and CDR2 is FQNEAQ. The CDR3 covers 17 residues. V gave up 0 bases and J gave up 2 bases; unmatched junction bases: 4. As DNA, the CDR3 is TGTGCCAGCAGCTTAGCCGGGGGGACTCCTGGGGCCAACGTCCTGACTTTC. Translated, it gives CASSLAGGTPGANVLTF.

The chain recombines TRBV10-3 with TRBJ1-1, with a possible D match to TRBD1 (6 bases). V was pared by 6 bases and J by 2 bases, with 10 bases between. The CDR3 extends over 13 amino acids. CDR1 and CDR2 from the germline V gene are ENHRY and SYGVKD. This CDR3 reads CAIRLDRNTEAFF. CDR3 nucleotide sequence: TGTGCCATCAGGTTGGACAGAAACACTGAAGCTTTCTTT.

The table lists this clonotype with a few counts. The CDR3 DNA sequence: TGTGCCAGCAGCCCAAGACTAGCGCTTCTCAATGAGCAGTTCTTC. Translating gives CASSPRLALLNEQFF. J is TRBJ2-1 and V is TRBV7-6; 8 positions match TRBD2. The CDR3 loop spans 15 amino acids. Germline CDR1 and CDR2: SGHVS and FNYEAQ. V lost 5 bases to trimming and J lost 6 bases; unmatched junction nucleotides: 9.

This clonotype was picked up many times. The J gene is TRBJ1-2, the V gene TRBV5-1; D is uncertain. V was cut by 0 bases and J by 8 bases, with 11 bases left in between. The CDR3 runs to 13 residues. CDR1 is SGHRS and CDR2 is YFSETQ in the germline V gene. Written as DNA, the CDR3 is TGCGCCAGCAGCTTGGGCGGGGAAAGCGGCTACACCTTC. Amino acids: CASSLGGESGYTF.

This clonotype was seen at least ten times. Here the CDR3 DNA reads TGTGCCAGCAGCTTACAGGGGGCGAACACCGGGGAGCTGTTTTTT. It codes for CASSLQGANTGELFF. The chain recombines TRBV7-3 with TRBJ2-2; TRBD1 matches 7 bases. Germline V gene sequence: CDR1 SGHTA, CDR2 FQGTGA. J was trimmed by 0 bases and V by 2 bases; bases with no gene match: 0. There are 15 residues in the CDR3.

Ten or more counts support this clonotype. The chain combines TRBV19 with TRBJ2-1, with D perhaps matching TRBD1 or TRBD2 (6 bases each). Per the germline V gene, CDR1 is LNHDA and CDR2 is SQIVND (reference sequence). The V gene lost 6 bases and the J gene lost 3 bases, with 15 bases spanning the gap. The length of the CDR3 is 15 residues. CDR3 nucleotide sequence: TGTGCCAGTAGCCCCCTAGCGACAGGCTACAATGAGCAGTTCTTC. Its translation: CASSPLATGYNEQFF.

This clonotype was counted ten times or more. This CDR3 is CASRDLVSGGNQETQYF. The CDR3 nucleotides read TGTGCCAGTAGGGACCTCGTCAGCGGGGGAAACCAAGAGACCCAGTACTTC. V usage is TRBV19 and J usage is TRBJ2-5; 8 nucleotides align to TRBD2. CDR1 is LNHDA and CDR2 is SQIVND in the germline V gene (reference sequence). There are 17 residues in the CDR3. The V and J ends lost 6 bases and 0 bases, in that order; junction bases with no gene match: 12.

The genes are TRBV20-1 and TRBJ2-3, with 8 bases aligning to TRBD2. Germline CDR1 reads DFQATT; CDR2 reads SNEGSKA (reference sequence). V shed 6 bases, J shed 2 bases, and the junction held 10 bases outside the gene matches. The CDR3 loop spans 15 amino acids. CDR3 sequence: CSAAASGSITDTQYF. The CDR3 coding sequence is TGCAGTGCCGCGGCGAGCGGGAGTATCACAGATACGCAGTATTTT.

Ten or more counts support this clonotype. This chain uses TRBV7-9 with TRBJ1-4, with D perhaps matching TRBD1 (6 bases). Trimming removed 5 bases at V and 5 bases at J, with 15 bases between. This CDR3 region has 15 residues. CDR1 and CDR2 from the germline V gene are SEHNR and FQNEAQ (reference sequence). Here the CDR3 DNA reads TGTGCCAGCAGCCCCGATTCGGGGGGCAATGAAAAACTGTTTTTT. Amino acid sequence: CASSPDSGGNEKLFF.

This clonotype was recorded many times. The chain has TRBV29-1 and TRBJ1-2, with D possibly matching TRBD1 (6 bases). Germline V lookup: CDR1 SQVTM, CDR2 ANQGSEA. The CDR3 consists of 15 residues. V lost 0 bases to trimming and J lost 2 bases, with 13 bases between them. The CDR3 coding sequence is TGCAGCGTTGAAGAACTTTCAGGACAGAACTATGGCTACACCTTC. Translated, it gives CSVEELSGQNYGYTF.

The CDR3 DNA reads TGTGCCACCTCTTTTAAGGCTTCACCTACAGATACGCAGTATTTT. The encoded protein is CATSFKASPTDTQYF. The chain carries TRBV19 and TRBJ2-3; D remains ambiguous. The germline V gene has CDR1 LNHDA and CDR2 SQIVND (reference sequence). Trimming stripped 10 bases from V and 3 bases from J, with 20 bases between. This CDR3 has 15 amino acids.

With respect to this clonotype: A read error may be the cause here, since a much bigger clone is one base away. The CDR3 sequence: CASFGGPVPRELFF. The CDR3 bases are TGCGCCAGCTTCGGAGGGCCGGTACCCAGGGAGCTGTTTTTT. The chain combines TRBV10-2 with TRBJ2-2; the D gene is possibly TRBD2 (6 bases). Trimming left V 8 bases short and J 9 bases short, with 19 bases between. The CDR3 runs to 14 residues. Germline V gene data show CDR1 as WSHSY and CDR2 as SAAADI.

The chain recombines TRBV10-1 with TRBJ2-1, with 10 bases that match TRBD2. The germline gives CDR1 WNHNN, CDR2 SYGVQD (reference sequence). V lost 4 bases to trimming and J lost 4 bases; unmatched junction nucleotides: 16. CDR3 length: 19 residues. CDR3 sequence: CASSVGSGRLNGGYNEQFF. The CDR3, as DNA: TGCGCCAGCAGTGTAGGTAGCGGGAGGCTAAACGGAGGGTACAATGAGCAGTTCTTC.

This clonotype was recorded at least ten times. J is TRBJ1-6 and V is TRBV20-1; 7 nucleotides match TRBD1. The V gene end was trimmed by 3 bases and the J gene end by 7 bases; junction bases not matched to a gene: 6. The germline CDR1 and CDR2 sequences are DFQATT and SNEGSKA (reference sequence). This CDR3 spans 14 amino acids. The CDR3 sequence: CSASAGTANSPLHF. In DNA form, the CDR3 reads TGCAGTGCTAGTGCCGGGACAGCGAATTCACCCCTCCACTTT.

This clonotype was seen repeatedly, ten times or more. The chain combines TRBV29-1 with TRBJ2-2, with TRBD1 matching 7 bases. The CDR3 runs 11 residues. V shed 5 bases, J shed 6 bases, and the junction held 0 bases outside the gene matches. From germline, CDR1 is SQVTM and CDR2 ANQGSEA. As DNA, the CDR3 is TGCAGCGTTCAGGGGGCCGGGGAGCTGTTTTTT. It is translated as CSVQGAGELFF.

This clonotype was seen many times. The chain has TRBV7-2 and TRBJ2-1; TRBD1 might be the D (5 bases). Trimming pared 5 bases from V and 8 bases from J, leaving 19 bases between. The germline gives CDR1 SGHTA, CDR2 FQGNSA. The CDR3 is 15 amino acids. CDR3 residues: CASSETGQWGDEQFF. The CDR3 DNA follows: TGTGCCAGCAGCGAGACCGGGCAATGGGGCGATGAGCAGTTCTTC.

The rearrangement links TRBV20-1 to TRBJ2-1, with 9 bases lining up with TRBD2. The CDR3 has 18 residues. The V and J ends lost 1 base and 7 bases, in that order; junction bases with no gene match: 17. Looked up from germline, CDR1 is DFQATT and CDR2 is SNEGSKA (reference sequence). CDR3 coding DNA: TGCAGTGCTAGAGGGGAGAGCCGAAAAGCGGGAGGATGGAATGAGCAGTTCTTC. Translation gives CSARGESRKAGGWNEQFF.

The gene calls are TRBV9 and TRBJ1-2, with D possibly TRBD1 on 6 matching bases. V lost 3 bases and J 3 bases, leaving 9 bases between the germline ends. The CDR3 is 13 amino acids. Germline loops: CDR1 SGDLS, CDR2 YYNGEE. The CDR3 sequence: CASSARTDYGYTF. In nucleotides, the CDR3 is TGTGCCAGCAGCGCCCGGACAGACTATGGCTACACCTTC. Full variable domain (missing parts from reference TRBV9 and TRBJ1-2): DSGVTQTPKHLITATGQRVTLRCSPRSGDLSVYWYQQSLDQGLQFLIQYYNGEERAKGNILERFSAQQFPDLHSELNLSSLELGDSALYFCASSARTDYGYTFGSGTRLTVV.

This clonotype showed up many times. The chain employs TRBV18 and TRBJ1-1; 7 bases agree with TRBD1. In germline, CDR1 is KGHSH, CDR2 LQKENI. J lost 5 bases, V lost 0 bases, and 6 bases had no gene match. This CDR3 spans 15 amino acids. In DNA form, the CDR3 reads TGTGCCAGCTCACCACCGACAGGGCGGGGGACTGAAGCTTTCTTT. As protein: CASSPPTGRGTEAFF.

This clonotype was seen a few times. The chain combines TRBV20-1 with TRBJ2-1; 8 bases are shared with TRBD2. The CDR3 totals 14 residues. Germline CDR1 is DFQATT and CDR2 is SNEGSKA (reference sequence). J lost 7 bases, V lost 2 bases, and 7 bases had no gene match. The CDR3 region has the DNA TGCAGTGCTAGACGCCTCTCTAGCGGGAATGAGCAGTTCTTC. Translation gives CSARRLSSGNEQFF.